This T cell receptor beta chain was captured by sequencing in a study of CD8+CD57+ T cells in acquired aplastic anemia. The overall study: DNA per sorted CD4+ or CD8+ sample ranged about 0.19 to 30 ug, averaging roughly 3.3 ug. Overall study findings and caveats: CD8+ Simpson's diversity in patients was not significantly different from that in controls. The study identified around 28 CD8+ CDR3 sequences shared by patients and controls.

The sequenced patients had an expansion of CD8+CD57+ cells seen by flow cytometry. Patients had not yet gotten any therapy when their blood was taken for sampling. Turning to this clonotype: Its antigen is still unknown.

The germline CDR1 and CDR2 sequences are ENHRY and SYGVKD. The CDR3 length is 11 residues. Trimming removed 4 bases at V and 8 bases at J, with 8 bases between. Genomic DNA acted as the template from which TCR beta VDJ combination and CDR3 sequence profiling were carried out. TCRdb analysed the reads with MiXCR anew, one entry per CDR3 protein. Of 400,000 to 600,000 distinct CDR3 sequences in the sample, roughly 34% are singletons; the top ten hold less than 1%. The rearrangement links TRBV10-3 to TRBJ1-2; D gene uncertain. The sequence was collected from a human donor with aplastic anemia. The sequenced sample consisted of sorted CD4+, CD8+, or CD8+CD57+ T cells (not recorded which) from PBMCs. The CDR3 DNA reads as TGTGCCATCAGTGGGGTAGAAGGCTACACCTTC. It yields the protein CAISGVEGYTF.